The 17 T cell receptor beta chains in this list originate from one sample, sequenced in a study of CD8+ T cells in alopecia areata. The treatment here: oral pan-JAK inhibitor, 5-10 mg twice daily. RNA extraction and reverse transcription yielded cDNA as sequencing template. Assay used: immunoSEQ multiplex PCR; TCRdb lists only in-frame clones, some missing. The profile covers some 110,000 clones, with 58% appearing a single time and approximately 29% taken by the ten largest. The sequences come from CD8+ T cells sorted from blood, collected at week 4, from a patient treated with tofacitinib. Source of these receptors: a human donor with alopecia areata.

CDR3 sequence reads: CASSQLPPRGPDNEQYF. CDR3 sequence (DNA): TGCGCCAGCAGCCAACTACCCCCGAGAGGTCCCGACAACGAGCAGTACTTC. The chain carries TRBV4-1 and TRBJ2-7; the D is unclear. Germline CDR1 reads MGHRA; CDR2 reads YSYEKL. There are 17 residues in the CDR3. Trimming cost V 2 bases and J 5 bases, with 22 bases left between them.

The chain recombines TRBV4-3 with TRBJ1-1; D not certain. Trimming cost V 1 base and J 6 bases, with 9 bases left between them. The length of the CDR3 is 13 residues. Germline values: CDR1 LGHNA, CDR2 YSLEER. CDR3 amino acids: CASSQVGLSEAFF. CDR3 sequence (DNA): TGCGCCAGCAGCCAAGTTGGGTTATCTGAAGCTTTCTTT.

V is TRBV5-6 and J is TRBJ2-7; D unresolved. This CDR3 has 13 amino acids. The germline V and J ends were trimmed by 0 bases and 4 bases, with 8 bases remaining between them. Germline V lookup: CDR1 SGHDT, CDR2 YYEEEE. The CDR3, as DNA: TGTGCCAGCAGCTTGGCATGGGCGTACGAGCAGTACTTC. The encoded protein is CASSLAWAYEQYF.

Points on this clone: An end of the junction differs from the germline gene, which may be a read error. Other DNA sequences in the same sample also yield this CDR3. The CDR3 loop is CASSLGGSGANVLTF. The CDR3 coding sequence is TGTGCTAGCAGCTTAGGAGGGTCCGGGGCCAACGTCCTGACTTTC. The gene calls are TRBV7-7 and TRBJ2-6; D is possibly TRBD2 (6 bases). Germline V CDR1 and CDR2: SSHAT, FNYEAQ (reference sequence). CDR3 size: 15 residues. The variable domain in full, completed from reference TRBV7-7 and TRBJ2-6, reads GAGVSQSPRYKVTKRGQDVTLRCDPISSHATLYWYQQALGQGPEFLTYFNYEAQPDKSGLPSDRFSAERPEGSISTLTIQRTEQRDSAMYRCASSLGGSGANVLTFGAGSRLTVL.

In this sample, this clone turned up a few times. The chain links TRBV29-1 to TRBJ2-5; D is ambiguous. V dropped 4 bases and J dropped 3 bases, with 6 bases sitting between them. Germline CDR1 SQVTM, CDR2 ANQGSEA. The CDR3 loop spans 11 amino acids. This CDR3 reads CSVGIEETQYF. As DNA, the CDR3 is TGCAGCGTTGGGATAGAAGAGACCCAGTACTTC.

The rearrangement joins TRBV27 to TRBJ2-7; D is undetermined. Trimming removed 6 bases from V and 4 bases from J, with 10 bases in between. The V gene's germline CDR1 is MNHEY and CDR2 SMNVEV (reference sequence). The CDR3 totals 12 residues. The CDR3 spells CASSTAPYEQYF. CDR3 DNA sequence: TGTGCCAGCAGCACCGCCCCATACGAGCAGTACTTC.

This clone was detected only a few times. The chain is built from TRBV30 and TRBJ1-2; D uncertain. The CDR3 loop spans 14 amino acids. Germline assignment: CDR1 GTSNPN and CDR2 SVGIG (reference sequence). Trimming stripped 1 base from V and 6 bases from J, with 15 bases between. The CDR3 here is CAWSDGISQDGYTF. For the CDR3, the DNA is TGTGCCTGGAGTGACGGAATATCCCAGGATGGCTACACCTTC.

The chain joins TRBV6-5 to TRBJ2-1, with TRBD2 matching 12 bases. This CDR3 has 15 residues. V shed 5 bases, J shed 4 bases, and the junction held 3 bases outside the gene matches. Per the germline V gene, CDR1 is MNHEY and CDR2 is SVGAGI. CDR3 in amino acids: CASSKTSGGYNEQFF. The CDR3, as DNA: TGTGCCAGCAGTAAGACTAGCGGGGGTTACAATGAGCAGTTCTTC.

The V and J genes are TRBV5-1 and TRBJ2-2; D is possibly TRBD1 (6 bases). The germline V gene encodes CDR1 SGHRS and CDR2 YFSETQ. V dropped 0 bases and J dropped 4 bases, with 10 bases sitting between them. This CDR3 is built from 15 residues. CDR3 protein: CASSLVQGGTGELFF. CDR3 nucleotide sequence: TGCGCCAGCAGCTTGGTACAGGGCGGCACCGGGGAGCTGTTTTTT.

The chain uses TRBV14 and TRBJ1-2, with D hard to call. CDR1 is SGHDN, CDR2 FVKESK, per germline. This CDR3 spans 13 amino acids. V was shortened by 0 bases and J by 5 bases, with 7 bases between the two germline ends. CDR3: CASSQEVGYGYTF. As DNA, the CDR3 is TGTGCCAGCAGCCAAGAAGTGGGGTATGGCTACACCTTC. Complete variable domain (other parts from reference TRBV14 and TRBJ1-2): EAGVTQFPSHSVIEKGQTVTLRCDPISGHDNLYWYRRVMGKEIKFLLHFVKESKQDESGMPNNRFLAERTGGTYSTLKVQPAELEDSGVYFCASSQEVGYGYTFGSGTRLTVV.

This clone was seen only a few times. This chain uses TRBV7-6 with TRBJ2-7, with D possibly TRBD2 on 6 matching bases. This CDR3 region has 13 residues. The germline V gene has CDR1 SGHVS and CDR2 FNYEAQ. V gave up 5 bases and J gave up 2 bases, with 10 bases separating them. CDR3 nucleotides: TGTGCCAGCAGCCGGGAGCTAGCCTACGAGCAGTACTTC. It encodes CASSRELAYEQYF.

The genes are TRBV6-5 and TRBJ1-5, with D unresolved. Germline lookup yields CDR1 MNHEY and CDR2 SVGAGI. The CDR3 runs 14 residues. V was trimmed by 0 bases and J by 1 base, leaving 4 bases between them. This CDR3 reads CASSYSKSNQPQHF. CDR3 in DNA: TGTGCCAGCAGTTACTCGAAGAGCAATCAGCCCCAGCATTTT.

The J gene is TRBJ2-3, the V gene TRBV6-4; tentatively, D is TRBD2 (6 bases). The germline CDR1 and CDR2 sequences are MRHNA and SNTAGT. The CDR3 covers 16 residues. Trimming stripped 0 bases from V and 3 bases from J, with 13 bases between. This CDR3 reads CASSDSGLASTDTQYF. In DNA form, the CDR3 reads TGTGCCAGCAGTGACTCTGGGCTAGCGTCGACAGATACGCAGTATTTT.

This clone was seen a single time. The gene calls are TRBV27 and TRBJ2-4; D not resolved. V dropped 5 bases and J dropped 8 bases, with 10 bases sitting between them. The CDR3 covers 12 residues. The germline gives CDR1 MNHEY, CDR2 SMNVEV (reference sequence). CDR3 amino acids: CASSIPSDIQYF. CDR3 sequence (DNA): TGTGCCAGCAGTATTCCCTCAGACATTCAGTACTTC.

This clone has a handful of counts. The chain couples TRBV30 to TRBJ2-1; D may be TRBD2 (6 bases). The V end was cut by 0 bases, the J end by 5 bases, with 14 bases between. Germline V gene sequence: CDR1 GTSNPN, CDR2 SVGIG (reference sequence). The CDR3 length is 15 residues. The DNA for the CDR3 is TGTGCCTGGAGTGTATTTGGGCTAGCGAACAATGAGCAGTTCTTC. It encodes CAWSVFGLANNEQFF.

In this sample, this clone turned up a few times. The V call is TRBV5-6, the J call TRBJ2-7; D is perhaps TRBD1 or TRBD2 (5 bases each). The CDR3 is made up of 13 amino acids. CDR1 is SGHDT, CDR2 YYEEEE, per germline. Trimming removed 0 bases at V and 5 bases at J, with 9 bases between. CDR3 region: CASSLGDGNEQYF. The CDR3 nucleotides read TGTGCCAGCAGCTTGGGGGACGGGAACGAGCAGTACTTC.

The CDR3 loop is CASRGPNVDEQFF. CDR3 in DNA: TGTGCCAGCCGGGGCCCGAATGTGGATGAGCAGTTCTTC. The chain has TRBV6-1 and TRBJ2-1; D assignment may be TRBD1 or TRBD2 (5 bases each). Trimming pared 8 bases from V and 8 bases from J, leaving 16 bases between. The length of the CDR3 is 13 residues. Germline V gives CDR1 MNHNS, CDR2 SASEGT.